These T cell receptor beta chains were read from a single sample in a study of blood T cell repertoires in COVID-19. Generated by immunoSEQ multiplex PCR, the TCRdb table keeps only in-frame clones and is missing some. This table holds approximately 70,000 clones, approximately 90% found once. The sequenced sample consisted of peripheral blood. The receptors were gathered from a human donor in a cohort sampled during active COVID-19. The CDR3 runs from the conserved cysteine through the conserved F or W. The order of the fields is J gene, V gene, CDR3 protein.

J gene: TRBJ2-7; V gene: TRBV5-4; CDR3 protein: CASSLDPGRGGEQYF
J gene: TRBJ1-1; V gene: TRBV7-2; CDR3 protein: CASSLIPGNTEAFF
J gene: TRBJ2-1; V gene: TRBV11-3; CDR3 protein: CASSPGPYNEQFF
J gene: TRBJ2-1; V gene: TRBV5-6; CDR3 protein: CASSGRTEQFF
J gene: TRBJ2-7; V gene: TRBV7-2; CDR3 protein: CASSLAGGAYEQYF
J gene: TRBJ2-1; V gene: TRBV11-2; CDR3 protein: CASSLERYNEQFF
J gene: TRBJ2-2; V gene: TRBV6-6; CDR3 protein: CASVPQGAYTGELFF
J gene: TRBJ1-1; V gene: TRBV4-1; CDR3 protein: CASSHNPSEGANTEAFF
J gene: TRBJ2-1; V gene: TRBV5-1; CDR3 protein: CASSLPGTSGNEQFF
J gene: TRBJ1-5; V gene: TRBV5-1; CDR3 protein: CASSLAVGQSQHF
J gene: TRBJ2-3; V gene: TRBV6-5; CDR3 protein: CASRRDTQYF
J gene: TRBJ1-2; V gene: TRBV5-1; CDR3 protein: CASSLAPGQGGSDGYTF
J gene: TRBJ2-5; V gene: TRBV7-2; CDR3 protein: CASSRQGPAETQYF
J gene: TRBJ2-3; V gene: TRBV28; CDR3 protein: CASSWTGSDTQYF
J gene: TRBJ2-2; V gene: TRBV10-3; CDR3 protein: CAIKVQRETGELFF
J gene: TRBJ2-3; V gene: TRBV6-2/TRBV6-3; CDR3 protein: CASSLAREFSQYF
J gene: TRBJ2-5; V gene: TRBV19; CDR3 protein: CASTPGQKETQYF
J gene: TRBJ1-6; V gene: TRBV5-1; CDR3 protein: CASSLGGQGIFMGSPLHF
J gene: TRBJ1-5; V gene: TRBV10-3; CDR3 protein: CASRQGSGDQPQHF
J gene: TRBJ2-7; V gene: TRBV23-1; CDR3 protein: CASRHPFEQYF
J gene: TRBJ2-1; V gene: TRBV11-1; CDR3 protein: CASKGRDHEQFF
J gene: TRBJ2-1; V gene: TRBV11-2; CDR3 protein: CASSLDYHGVPYNEQFF
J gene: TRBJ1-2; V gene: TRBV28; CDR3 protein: CASSLDPSDRGYGYTF
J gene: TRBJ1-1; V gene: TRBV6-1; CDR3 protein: CASSEGDRALAFF
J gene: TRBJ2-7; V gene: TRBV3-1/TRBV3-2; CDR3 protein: CASSLGTLMSQQYF
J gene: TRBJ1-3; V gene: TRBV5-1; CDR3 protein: CASSATGKTGNTIYF
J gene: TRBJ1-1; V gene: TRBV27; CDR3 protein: CASSRQQNAEAFF
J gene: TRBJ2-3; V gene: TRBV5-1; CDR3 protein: CASSPVPPDTSTDTQYF
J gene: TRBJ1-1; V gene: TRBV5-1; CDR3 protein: CASSSSNWQGVEAFF
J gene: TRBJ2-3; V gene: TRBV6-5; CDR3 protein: CASRNRGIADTQYF
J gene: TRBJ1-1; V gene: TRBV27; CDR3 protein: CASSSTANTEAFF
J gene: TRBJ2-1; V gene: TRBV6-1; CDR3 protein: CASSDTGTSGRASWNEQFF
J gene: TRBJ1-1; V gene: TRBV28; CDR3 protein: CAIRTGGTEAFF
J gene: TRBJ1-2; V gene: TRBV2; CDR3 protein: CASSEQGYGYTF
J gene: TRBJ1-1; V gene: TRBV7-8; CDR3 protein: CASSSPGGGLLWNTEAFF
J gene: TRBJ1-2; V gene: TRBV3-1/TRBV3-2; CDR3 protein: CASSRGQPNGYTF